This entry lists 2 T cell receptor beta chains sequenced from one sample in a study of cytomegalovirus exposure and HLA in healthy donors. This PCR relied on a set of 60 Vbeta primers and 13 Jbeta primers. The assay was immunoSEQ multiplex PCR, and TCRdb's table has in-frame clones only and misses some. The sample shows 95,000 to 150,000 clones, 50% to 75% of them seen only once. Sequencing was carried out using PBMCs. Receptors were obtained from a middle-aged woman in good health and CMV-seropositive.

The V gene is TRBV6-5, the J gene TRBJ2-7, with D possibly being TRBD2 (5 bases). Germline CDR1 and CDR2: MNHEY and SVGAGI. V was shortened by 2 bases and J by 7 bases, with 12 bases between the two germline ends. This CDR3 is built from 13 residues. CDR3 residues: CASSYSSGGEQYF. CDR3 DNA sequence: TGTGCCAGCAGTTACAGCTCCGGCGGGGAGCAGTACTTC.

V gene TRBV18 combines with J gene TRBJ1-1, with TRBD1 as a possible D gene (5 bases). The CDR3 runs 13 residues. From germline, CDR1 is KGHSH and CDR2 LQKENI. The V end was cut by 2 bases, the J end by 4 bases, with 8 bases between. This chain's CDR3 is CASSPGQGTEAFF. The CDR3 DNA is TGTGCCAGCTCACCAGGCCAGGGCACTGAAGCTTTCTTT.